This paragraph reports one T cell receptor beta chain. Antigen unknown. The data derive from a study of T cells in tuberculosis. Study results and limitations: The TCR-beta difference was not significant; alpha differences partly reflected length. Active tuberculosis alpha repertoires lay closer to GMM-specific TCRs than controls'. A GMM-specific repertoire classifier reached 85% to 90% accuracy, AUROC 0.90.

J lost 2 bases, V lost 4 bases, and 8 bases had no gene match. Germline V gives CDR1 SEHNR, CDR2 FQNEAQ (reference sequence). There are 16 residues in the CDR3. Assay used: immunoSEQ multiplex PCR; TCRdb lists only in-frame clones, some missing. The repertoire holds around 35,000 clones, with 94% as singletons. The TCR originated in a donor between 10 and 35 years old with latent tuberculosis or without tuberculosis infection. Some clones in this sample may be carry-over from other donors' samples. V is TRBV7-9 and J is TRBJ2-1; 7 positions match TRBD1. The material sequenced was PBMCs. CDR3 loop: CASSSTGTVAYNEQFF. The CDR3 DNA is TGTGCCAGCAGCTCAACTGGGACAGTGGCCTACAATGAGCAGTTCTTC.